Listed below are T cell receptor beta chains from one sample, sequenced in a study of long-term antiretroviral therapy in people with HIV. Assay used: immunoSEQ multiplex PCR; TCRdb lists only in-frame clones, some missing. This sample has some 26,000 clones, with around four fifths found just once. The sample in question was unsorted PBMCs, obtained 2.9 years after starting antiretroviral therapy. The receptors here all came from a man aged 45-60 years with HIV. The CDR3 runs from the conserved cysteine through the conserved F or W. A D gene is named only where the DNA matches it firmly. Clone size is not always given. Where it is, it says once, few, many or a class for expanded clones.

j_call v_call d_call clone_size cdr3_nt cdr3_aa
TRBJ2-7 TRBV4-2 . . TGTGCCAGCAGCCAAGCCTACGAGCAGTACTTC CASSQAYEQYF
TRBJ1-5 TRBV19 . . TGTGCCAGTAGTATGGGGGAAACGGCCCAGCATTTT CASSMGETAQHF
TRBJ1-1 TRBV9 . . TGTGCCAGCAGCCACTCGGGCAAGGGGGACCTAGGGAGAGCTTTCTTT CASSHSGKGDLGRAFF
TRBJ1-1 TRBV30 TRBD1 once TGTGCCTGGAGCCCGGACAGGGCGCGAACTGAAGCTTTCTTT CAWSPDRARTEAFF
TRBJ2-5 TRBV30 . . TGTGCCTGGAGTGTATTGGGGGCAGGGACCCAGTACTTC CAWSVLGAGTQYF
TRBJ1-1 TRBV9 . . TGTGCCAGCAGCGTACAGGGTGGTTACACTGAAGCTTTCTTT CASSVQGGYTEAFF
TRBJ2-1 TRBV7-4 . . TGTGCCAGCAGCTGGACTGCTAGGCATGAGCAGTTCTTC CASSWTARHEQFF
TRBJ1-4 TRBV28 . . TGTGCCAGCACTTGGGGGGGAACTAATGAAAAACTGTTTTTT CASTWGGTNEKLFF
TRBJ2-2 TRBV7-9 . . TGTGCCAGCAGCTCCCAGGGTGGGCGTTCGAACACCGGGGAGCTGTTTTTT CASSSQGGRSNTGELFF
TRBJ1-5 TRBV19 . once TGTGCCAGTGCAAGTGGGTACAGCGGTCATCAGCCCCAGCATTTT CASASGYSGHQPQHF
TRBJ1-1 TRBV19 . . TGTGCCAGTAGTTCTCCGGGAGGCACTGAAGCTTTCTTT CASSSPGGTEAFF
TRBJ2-7 TRBV6-6 TRBD1 . TGTGCCAGCAGTTACAGGGGGACAGGGTCCTACGAGCAGTACTTC CASSYRGTGSYEQYF
TRBJ1-1 TRBV11-2 TRBD1 . TGTGCCAGCAGCTTGTACAGGGGAACAACTGAAGCTTTCTTT CASSLYRGTTEAFF
TRBJ2-7 TRBV13 TRBD2 . TGTGCCTGCGGGCCGGGACTAGCGGGGGGGCCCGACGAGCAGTACTTC CACGPGLAGGPDEQYF
TRBJ1-6 TRBV14 . . TGTGCCAGCAGCCAAGAACGGGGAAGTCGTGGGGGACCCCTCCACTTT CASSQERGSRGGPLHF
TRBJ2-3 TRBV7-9 TRBD2 . TGTGCCAGCAGCACATACGGGGGGGCGACTAGCACAGATACGCAGTATTTT CASSTYGGATSTDTQYF
TRBJ1-2 TRBV30 . . TGTGCCGGTACGTCTACCCAGGGTGGCTACACCTTC CAGTSTQGGYTF